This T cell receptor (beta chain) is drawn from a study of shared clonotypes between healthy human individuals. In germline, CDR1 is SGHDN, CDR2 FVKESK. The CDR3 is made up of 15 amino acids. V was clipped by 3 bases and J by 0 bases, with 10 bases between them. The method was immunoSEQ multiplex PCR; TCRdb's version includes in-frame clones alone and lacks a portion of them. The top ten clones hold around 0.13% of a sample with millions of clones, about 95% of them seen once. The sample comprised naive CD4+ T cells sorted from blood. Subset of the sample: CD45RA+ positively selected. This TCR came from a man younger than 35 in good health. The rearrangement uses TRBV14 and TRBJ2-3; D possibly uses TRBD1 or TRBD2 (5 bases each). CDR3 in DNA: TGTGCCAGCAGCCAGTCTCGGGGCAGCACAGATACGCAGTATTTT. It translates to CASSQSRGSTDTQYF. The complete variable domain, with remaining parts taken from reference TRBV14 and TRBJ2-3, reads EAGVTQFPSHSVIEKGQTVTLRCDPISGHDNLYWYRRVMGKEIKFLLHFVKESKQDESGMPNNRFLAERTGGTYSTLKVQPAELEDSGVYFCASSQSRGSTDTQYFGPGTRLTVL.